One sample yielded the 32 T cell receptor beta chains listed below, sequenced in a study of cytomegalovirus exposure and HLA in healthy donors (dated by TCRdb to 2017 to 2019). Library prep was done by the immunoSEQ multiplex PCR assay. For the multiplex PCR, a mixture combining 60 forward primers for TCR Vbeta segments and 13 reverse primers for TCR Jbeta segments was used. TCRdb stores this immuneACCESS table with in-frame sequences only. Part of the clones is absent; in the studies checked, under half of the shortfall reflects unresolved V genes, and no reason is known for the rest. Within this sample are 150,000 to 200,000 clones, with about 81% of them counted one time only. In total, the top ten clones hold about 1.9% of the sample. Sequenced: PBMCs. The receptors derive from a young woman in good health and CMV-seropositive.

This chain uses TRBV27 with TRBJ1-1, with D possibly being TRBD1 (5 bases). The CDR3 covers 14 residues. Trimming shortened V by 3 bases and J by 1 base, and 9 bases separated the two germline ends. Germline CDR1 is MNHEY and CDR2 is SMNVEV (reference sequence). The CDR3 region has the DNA TGTGCCAGCAGTTTCCGAGGACAGAACACTGAAGCTTTCTTT. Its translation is CASSFRGQNTEAFF.

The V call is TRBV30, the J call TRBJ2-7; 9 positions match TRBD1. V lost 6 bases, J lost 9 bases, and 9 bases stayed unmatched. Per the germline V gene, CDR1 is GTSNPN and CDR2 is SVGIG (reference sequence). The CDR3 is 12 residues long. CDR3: CACGTGLKGQYF. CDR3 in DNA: TGTGCCTGCGGGACAGGGCTTAAGGGGCAGTACTTC.

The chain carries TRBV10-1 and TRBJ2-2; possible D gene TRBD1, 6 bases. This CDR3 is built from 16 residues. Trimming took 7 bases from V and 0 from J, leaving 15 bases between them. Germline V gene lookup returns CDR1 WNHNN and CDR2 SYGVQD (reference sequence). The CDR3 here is CASTPLGTTNTGELFF. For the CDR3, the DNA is TGCGCCAGCACCCCGTTGGGGACAACGAACACCGGGGAGCTGTTTTTT.

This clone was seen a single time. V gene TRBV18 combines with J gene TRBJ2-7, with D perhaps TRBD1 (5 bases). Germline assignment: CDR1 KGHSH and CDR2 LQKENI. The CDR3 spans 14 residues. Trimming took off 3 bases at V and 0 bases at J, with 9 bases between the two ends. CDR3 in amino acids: CASSPTAGSYEQYV. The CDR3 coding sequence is TGTGCCAGCTCACCGACAGCTGGCTCCTACGAGCAGTACGTC.

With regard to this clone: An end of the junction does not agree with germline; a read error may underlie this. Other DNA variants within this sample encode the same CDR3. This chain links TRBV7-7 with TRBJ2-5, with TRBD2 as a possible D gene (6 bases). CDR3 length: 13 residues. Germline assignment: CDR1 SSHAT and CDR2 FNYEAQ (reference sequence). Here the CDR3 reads CASSRDFQETQYF. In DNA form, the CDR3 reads TGTGCTAGCAGCCGGGACTTTCAAGAGACCCAGTACTTC.

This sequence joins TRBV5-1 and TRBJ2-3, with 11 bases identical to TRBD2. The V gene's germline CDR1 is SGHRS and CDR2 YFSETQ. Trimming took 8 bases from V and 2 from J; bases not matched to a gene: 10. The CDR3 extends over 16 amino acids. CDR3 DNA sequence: TGCGCCAGTAATGCCGGGACTAGCGGATACACAGATACGCAGTATTTT. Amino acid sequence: CASNAGTSGYTDTQYF. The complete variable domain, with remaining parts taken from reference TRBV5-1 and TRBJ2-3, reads KAGVTQTPRYLIKTRGQQVTLSCSPISGHRSVSWYQQTPGQGLQFLFEYFSETQRNKGNFPGRFSGRQFSNSRSEMNVSTLELGDSALYLCASNAGTSGYTDTQYFGPGTRLTVL.

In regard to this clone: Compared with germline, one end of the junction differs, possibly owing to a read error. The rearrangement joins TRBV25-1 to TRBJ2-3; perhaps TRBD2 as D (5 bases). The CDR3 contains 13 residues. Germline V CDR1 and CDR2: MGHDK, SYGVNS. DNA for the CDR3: TGTGCCAGCAGAAGGGAGAGCCGGGATAAACTTATATTT. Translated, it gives CASRRESRDKLIF.

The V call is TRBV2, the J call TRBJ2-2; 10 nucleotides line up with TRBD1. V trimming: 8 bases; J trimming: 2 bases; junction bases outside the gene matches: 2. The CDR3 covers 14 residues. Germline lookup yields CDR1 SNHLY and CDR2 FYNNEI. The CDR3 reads CASGTGANTGELFF. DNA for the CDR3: TGTGCCAGCGGGACAGGGGCCAACACCGGGGAGCTGTTTTTT.

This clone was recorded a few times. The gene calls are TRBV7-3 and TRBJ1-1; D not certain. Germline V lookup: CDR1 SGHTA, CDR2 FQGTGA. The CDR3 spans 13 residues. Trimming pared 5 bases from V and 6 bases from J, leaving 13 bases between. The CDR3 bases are TGTGCCAGCAGCATCACGCTAGGAGCTGAAGCTTTCTTT. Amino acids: CASSITLGAEAFF.

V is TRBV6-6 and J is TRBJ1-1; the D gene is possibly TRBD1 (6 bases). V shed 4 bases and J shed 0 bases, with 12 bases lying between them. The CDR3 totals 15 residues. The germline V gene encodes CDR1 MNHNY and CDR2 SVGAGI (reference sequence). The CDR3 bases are TGTGCCAGCAGTTTACCCCGGGACATGAACACTGAAGCTTTCTTT. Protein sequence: CASSLPRDMNTEAFF.

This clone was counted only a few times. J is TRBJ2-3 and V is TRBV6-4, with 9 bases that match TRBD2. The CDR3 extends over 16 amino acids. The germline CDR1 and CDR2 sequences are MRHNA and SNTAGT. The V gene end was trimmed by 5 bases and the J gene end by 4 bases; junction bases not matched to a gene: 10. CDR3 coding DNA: TGTGCCAGCAGTCCCTCTGGCGGGGGGGCCGCAGATACGCAGTATTTT. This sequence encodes CASSPSGGGAADTQYF.

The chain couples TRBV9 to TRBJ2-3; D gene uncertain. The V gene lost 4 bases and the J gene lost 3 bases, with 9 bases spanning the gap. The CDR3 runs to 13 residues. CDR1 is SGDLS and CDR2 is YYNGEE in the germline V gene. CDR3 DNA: TGTGCCAGCAGCCCTCCTAGGACAGATACGCAGTATTTT. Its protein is CASSPPRTDTQYF.

CDR3 DNA sequence: TGTGCCTGGAGTGAGCGGGGAATTGAGTTCTTC. Protein: CAWSERGIEFF. The rearrangement links TRBV30 to TRBJ2-1; TRBD2 aligns across 7 bases. Germline-derived CDR1 and CDR2 are GTSNPN and SVGIG (reference sequence). The CDR3 totals 11 residues. V trimming: 1 base; J trimming: 14 bases; junction bases outside the gene matches: 5. Complete variable domain (other parts from reference TRBV30 and TRBJ2-1): SQTIHQWPATLVQPVGSPLSLECTVEGTSNPNLYWYRQAAGRGLQLLFYSVGIGQISSEVPQNLSASRPQDRQFILSSKKLLLSDSGFYLCAWSERGIEFFGPGTRLTVL.

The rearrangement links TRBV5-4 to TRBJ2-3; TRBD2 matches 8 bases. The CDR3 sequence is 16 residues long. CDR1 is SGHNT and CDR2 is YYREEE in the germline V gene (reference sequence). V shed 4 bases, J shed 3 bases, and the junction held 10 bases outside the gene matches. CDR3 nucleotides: TGTGCCAGCAGCCAGGTCTTGGGACTAGTGACAGATACGCAGTATTTT. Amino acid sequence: CASSQVLGLVTDTQYF. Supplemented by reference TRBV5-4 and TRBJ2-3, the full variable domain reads ETGVTQSPTHLIKTRGQQVTLRCSSQSGHNTVSWYQQALGQGPQFIFQYYREEENGRGNFPPRFSGLQFPNYSSELNVNALELDDSALYLCASSQVLGLVTDTQYFGPGTRLTVL.

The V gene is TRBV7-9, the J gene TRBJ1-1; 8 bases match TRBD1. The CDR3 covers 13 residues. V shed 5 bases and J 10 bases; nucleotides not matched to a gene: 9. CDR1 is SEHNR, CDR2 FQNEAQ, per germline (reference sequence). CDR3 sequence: CASSPGQGAAAFF. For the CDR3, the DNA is TGTGCCAGCAGCCCCGGGCAGGGGGCGGCAGCTTTCTTT.

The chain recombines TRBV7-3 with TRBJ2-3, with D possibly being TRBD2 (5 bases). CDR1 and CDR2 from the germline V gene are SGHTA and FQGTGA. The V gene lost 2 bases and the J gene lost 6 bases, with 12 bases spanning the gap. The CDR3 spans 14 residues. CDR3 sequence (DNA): TGTGCCAGCAGCTTAGGACTGCAGGTCGATACGCAGTATTTT. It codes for CASSLGLQVDTQYF.

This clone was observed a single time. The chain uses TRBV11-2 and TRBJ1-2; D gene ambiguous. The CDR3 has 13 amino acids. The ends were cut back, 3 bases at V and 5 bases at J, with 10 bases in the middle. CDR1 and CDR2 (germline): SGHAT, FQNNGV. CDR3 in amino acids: CASSFGSMYGYTF. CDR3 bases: TGTGCCAGCAGCTTTGGTAGTATGTATGGCTACACCTTC. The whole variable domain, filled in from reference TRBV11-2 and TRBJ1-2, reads EAGVAQSPRYKIIEKRQSVAFWCNPISGHATLYWYQQILGQGPKLLIQFQNNGVVDDSQLPKDRFSAERLKGVDSTLKIQPAKLEDSAVYLCASSFGSMYGYTFGSGTRLTVV.

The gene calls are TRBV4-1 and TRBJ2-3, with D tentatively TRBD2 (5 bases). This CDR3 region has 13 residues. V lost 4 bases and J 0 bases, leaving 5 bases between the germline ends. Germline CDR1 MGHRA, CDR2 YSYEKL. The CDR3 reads CASSPGSTDTQYF. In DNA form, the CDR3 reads TGCGCCAGCAGCCCGGGGAGCACAGATACGCAGTATTTT.

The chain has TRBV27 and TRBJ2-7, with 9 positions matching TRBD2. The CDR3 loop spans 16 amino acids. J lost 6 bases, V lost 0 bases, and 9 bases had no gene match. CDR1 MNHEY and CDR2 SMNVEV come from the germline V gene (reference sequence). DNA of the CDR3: TGTGCCAGCAGTTTATCGCCGGCGGGGGGGGTCTCCGAGCAGTACTTC. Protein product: CASSLSPAGGVSEQYF.

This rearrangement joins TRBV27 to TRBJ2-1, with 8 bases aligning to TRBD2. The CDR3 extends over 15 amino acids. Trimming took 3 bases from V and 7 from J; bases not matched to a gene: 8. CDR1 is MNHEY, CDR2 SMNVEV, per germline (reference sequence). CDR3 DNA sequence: TGTGCCAGCAGTTTCTCGCGGGGGGCCGGGAATGAGCAGTTCTTC. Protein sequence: CASSFSRGAGNEQFF.

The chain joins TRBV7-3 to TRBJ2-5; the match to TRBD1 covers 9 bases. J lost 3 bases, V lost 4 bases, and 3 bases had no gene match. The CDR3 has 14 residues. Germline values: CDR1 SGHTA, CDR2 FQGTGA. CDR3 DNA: TGTGCCAGCAGCTACACAGGGGGCGAAGAGACCCAGTACTTC. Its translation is CASSYTGGEETQYF.

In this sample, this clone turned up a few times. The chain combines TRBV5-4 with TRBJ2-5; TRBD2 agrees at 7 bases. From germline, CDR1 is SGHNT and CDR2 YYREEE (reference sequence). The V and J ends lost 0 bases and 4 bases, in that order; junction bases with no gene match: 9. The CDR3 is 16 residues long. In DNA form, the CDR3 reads TGTGCCAGCAGCTTGGCAGGACTAGGGGCTAGAGAGACCCAGTACTTC. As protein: CASSLAGLGARETQYF.

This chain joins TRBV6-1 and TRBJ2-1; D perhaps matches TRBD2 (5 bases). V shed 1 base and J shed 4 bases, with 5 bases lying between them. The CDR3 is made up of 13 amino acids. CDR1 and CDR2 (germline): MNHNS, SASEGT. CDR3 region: CASSEGEYNEQFF. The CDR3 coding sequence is TGTGCCAGCAGTGAAGGGGAGTACAATGAGCAGTTCTTC.

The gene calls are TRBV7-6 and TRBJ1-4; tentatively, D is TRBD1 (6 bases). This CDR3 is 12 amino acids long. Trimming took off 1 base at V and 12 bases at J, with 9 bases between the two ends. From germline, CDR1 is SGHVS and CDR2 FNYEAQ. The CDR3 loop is CASSLGAGELFF. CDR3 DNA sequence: TGTGCCAGCAGCTTAGGGGCAGGGGAACTGTTTTTT.

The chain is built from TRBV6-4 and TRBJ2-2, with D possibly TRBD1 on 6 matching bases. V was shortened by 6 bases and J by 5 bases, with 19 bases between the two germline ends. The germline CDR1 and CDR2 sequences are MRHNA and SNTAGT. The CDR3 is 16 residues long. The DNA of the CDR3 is TGTGCCAGCAGAGGACCGGGACAAGGGGAAACCGGGGAGCTGTTTTTT. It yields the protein CASRGPGQGETGELFF.

The CDR3 loop reads CASRRSRTYGAEAFF. DNA for the CDR3: TGTGCCAGCAGACGAAGCAGGACGTACGGGGCTGAAGCTTTCTTT. The V call is TRBV6-6, the J call TRBJ1-1; D is ambiguous. The CDR3 is 15 amino acids. Germline CDR1 reads MNHNY; CDR2 reads SVGAGI (reference sequence). V gave up 6 bases and J gave up 6 bases, with 20 bases separating them.

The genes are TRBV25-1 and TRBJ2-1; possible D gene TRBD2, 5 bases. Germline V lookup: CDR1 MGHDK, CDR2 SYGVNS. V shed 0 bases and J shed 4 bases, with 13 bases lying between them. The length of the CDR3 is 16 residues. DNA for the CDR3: TGTGCCAGCAGTGAATATAAACTGCGGGCTTACAATGAGCAGTTCTTC. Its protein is CASSEYKLRAYNEQFF.

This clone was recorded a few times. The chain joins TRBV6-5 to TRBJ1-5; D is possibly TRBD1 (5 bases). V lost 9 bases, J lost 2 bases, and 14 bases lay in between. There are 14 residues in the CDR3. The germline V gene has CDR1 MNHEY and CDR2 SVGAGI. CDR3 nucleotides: TGTGCCAGTGTCAGGGAATACGGCAATCAGCCCCAGCATTTT. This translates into CASVREYGNQPQHF.

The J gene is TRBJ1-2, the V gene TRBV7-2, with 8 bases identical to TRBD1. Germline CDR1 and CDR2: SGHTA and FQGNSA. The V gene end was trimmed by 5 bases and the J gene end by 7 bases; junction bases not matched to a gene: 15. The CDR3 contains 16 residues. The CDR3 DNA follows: TGTGCCAGCAGCCCGGAGCTGACAGGGGTGTTTCGTGGCTACACCTTC. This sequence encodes CASSPELTGVFRGYTF. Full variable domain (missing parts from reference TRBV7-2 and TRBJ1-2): GAGVSQSPSNKVTEKGKDVELRCDPISGHTALYWYRQSLGQGLEFLIYFQGNSAPDKSGLPSDRFSAERTGGSVSTLTIQRTQQEDSAVYLCASSPELTGVFRGYTFGSGTRLTVV.

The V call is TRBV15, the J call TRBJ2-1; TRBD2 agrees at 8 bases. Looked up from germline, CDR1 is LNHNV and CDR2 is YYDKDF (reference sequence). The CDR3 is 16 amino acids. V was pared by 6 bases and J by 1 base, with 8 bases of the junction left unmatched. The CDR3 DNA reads TGTGCCACCAGGGAAACACTAGCGGAATCCTACAATGAGCAGTTCTTC. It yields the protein CATRETLAESYNEQFF.

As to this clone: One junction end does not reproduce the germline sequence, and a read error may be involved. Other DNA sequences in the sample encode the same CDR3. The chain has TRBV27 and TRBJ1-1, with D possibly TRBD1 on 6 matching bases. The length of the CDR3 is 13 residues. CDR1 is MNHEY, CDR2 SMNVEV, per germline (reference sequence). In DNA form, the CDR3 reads TGTGCCAGCGGTTTGGGGGCGGGCACTGAGGCTTTCTTT. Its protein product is CASGLGAGTEAFF.

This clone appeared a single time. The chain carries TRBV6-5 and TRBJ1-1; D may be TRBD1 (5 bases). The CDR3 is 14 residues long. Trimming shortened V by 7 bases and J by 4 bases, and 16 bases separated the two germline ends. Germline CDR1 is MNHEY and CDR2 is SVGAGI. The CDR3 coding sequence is TGTGCCAGCACTATTACGTGGGGGGGCACTGAAGCTTTCTTT. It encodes CASTITWGGTEAFF.